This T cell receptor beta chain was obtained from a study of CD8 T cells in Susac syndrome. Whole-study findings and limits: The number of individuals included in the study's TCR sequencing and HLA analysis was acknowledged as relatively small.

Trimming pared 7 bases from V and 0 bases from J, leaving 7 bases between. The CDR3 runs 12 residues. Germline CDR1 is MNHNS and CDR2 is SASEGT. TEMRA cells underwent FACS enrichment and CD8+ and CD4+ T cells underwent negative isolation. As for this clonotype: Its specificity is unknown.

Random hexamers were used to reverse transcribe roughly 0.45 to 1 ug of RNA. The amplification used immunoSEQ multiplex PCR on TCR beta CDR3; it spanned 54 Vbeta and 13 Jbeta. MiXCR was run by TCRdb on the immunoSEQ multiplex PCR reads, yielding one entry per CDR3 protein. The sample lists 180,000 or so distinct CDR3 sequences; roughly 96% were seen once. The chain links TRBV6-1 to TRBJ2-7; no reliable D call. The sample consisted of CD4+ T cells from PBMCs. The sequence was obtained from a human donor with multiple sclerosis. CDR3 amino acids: CASKETSYEQYF. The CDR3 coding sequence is TGTGCCAGCAAGGAAACCTCCTACGAGCAGTACTTC.